This paragraph reports one T cell receptor (beta chain). The antigen is undetermined. This record belongs to a study of blood T cells in healthy people across ages. V lost 5 bases, J lost 1 base, and 17 bases lay in between. Germline V gives CDR1 DFQATT, CDR2 SNEGSKA (reference sequence). The CDR3 loop spans 15 amino acids. Isolation yielded PBMCs, at least 6 million per sample, in every case. It was with a sample-barcoded 5' primer and a J-beta primer mix that a second PCR of roughly 7 to 12 cycles was run. TCRdb passed the 5' RACE reads through MiXCR, listing each CDR3 protein once. Found here are approximately 1.5 million distinct CDR3 sequences, approximately 32% of them singletons; the top ten hold about 10%. Study results and limitations: TCR beta diversity, measured per million T cells, fell in a roughly linear way with age.

The sequenced sample was blood. The source of this sequence is a woman aged 30 to 39 in good health. The gene calls are TRBV20-1 and TRBJ2-5, with a weak D call TRBD2 (6 bases). In DNA form, the CDR3 reads TGCAGTGCTCCTATGGTCGGGGACTTCCAAGAGACCCAGTACTTC. Residues: CSAPMVGDFQETQYF.